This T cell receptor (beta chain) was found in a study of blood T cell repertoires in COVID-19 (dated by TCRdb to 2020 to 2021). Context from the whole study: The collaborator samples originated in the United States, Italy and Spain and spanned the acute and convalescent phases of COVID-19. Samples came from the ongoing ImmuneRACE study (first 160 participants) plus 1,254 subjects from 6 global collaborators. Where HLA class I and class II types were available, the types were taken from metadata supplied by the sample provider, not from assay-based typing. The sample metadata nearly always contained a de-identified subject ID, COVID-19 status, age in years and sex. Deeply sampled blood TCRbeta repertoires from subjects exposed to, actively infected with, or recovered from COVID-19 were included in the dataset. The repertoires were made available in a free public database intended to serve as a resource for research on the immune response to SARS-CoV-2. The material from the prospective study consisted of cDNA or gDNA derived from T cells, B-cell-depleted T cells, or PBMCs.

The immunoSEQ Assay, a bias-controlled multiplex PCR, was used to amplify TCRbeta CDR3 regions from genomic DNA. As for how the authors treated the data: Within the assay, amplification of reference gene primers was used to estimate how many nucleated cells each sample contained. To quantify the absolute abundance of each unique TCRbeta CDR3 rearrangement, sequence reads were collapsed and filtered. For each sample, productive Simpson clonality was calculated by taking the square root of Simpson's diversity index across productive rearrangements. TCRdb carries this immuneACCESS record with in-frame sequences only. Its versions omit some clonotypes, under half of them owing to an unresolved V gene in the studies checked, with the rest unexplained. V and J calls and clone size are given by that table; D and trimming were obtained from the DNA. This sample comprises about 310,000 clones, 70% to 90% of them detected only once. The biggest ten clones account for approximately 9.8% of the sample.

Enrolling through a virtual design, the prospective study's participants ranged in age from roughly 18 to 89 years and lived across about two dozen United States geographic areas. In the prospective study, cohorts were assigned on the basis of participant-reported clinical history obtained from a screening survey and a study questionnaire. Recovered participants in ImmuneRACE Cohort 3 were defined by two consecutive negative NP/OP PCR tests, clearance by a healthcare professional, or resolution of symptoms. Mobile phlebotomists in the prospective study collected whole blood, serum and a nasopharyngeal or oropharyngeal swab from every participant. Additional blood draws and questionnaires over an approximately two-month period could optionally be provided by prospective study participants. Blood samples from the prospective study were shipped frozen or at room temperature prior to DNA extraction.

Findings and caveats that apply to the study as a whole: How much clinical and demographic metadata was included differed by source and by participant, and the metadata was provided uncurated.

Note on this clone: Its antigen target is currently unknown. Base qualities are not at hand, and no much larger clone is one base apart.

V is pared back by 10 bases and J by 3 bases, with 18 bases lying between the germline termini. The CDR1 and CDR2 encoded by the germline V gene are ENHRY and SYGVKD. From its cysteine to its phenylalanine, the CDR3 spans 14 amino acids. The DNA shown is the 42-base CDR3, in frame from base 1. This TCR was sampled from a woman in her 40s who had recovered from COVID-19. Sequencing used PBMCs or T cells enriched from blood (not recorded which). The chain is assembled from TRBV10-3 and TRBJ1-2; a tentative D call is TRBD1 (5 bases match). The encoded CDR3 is CATRAGLMDYGYTF. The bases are TGTGCCACCCGCGCAGGGTTGATGGACTATGGCTACACCTTC.